The entry below gives a single T cell receptor beta chain sequence along with its context. The PCR had 60 Vbeta and 13 Jbeta primers. TCRdb's table, derived via immunoSEQ multiplex PCR, lists solely in-frame clones and lacks some. The repertoire holds hundreds of thousands of clones, with about 90% as singletons. The CDR3 totals 14 residues. Germline CDR1 is MNHNS and CDR2 is SASEGT. The germline V and J ends were trimmed by 2 bases and 5 bases, with 13 bases remaining between them. This sample was included in a study of cytomegalovirus exposure and HLA in healthy donors. This sequence originates from a woman under 30 in good health and CMV-seronegative. This chain links TRBV6-1 with TRBJ2-7, with D perhaps matching TRBD1 (5 bases). Sequencing was performed on PBMCs. In DNA, the CDR3 is TGTGCCAGCAGTGAAAGGGCAGGGCCGAACGAGCAGTACTTC. Amino acid sequence: CASSERAGPNEQYF.